This paragraph covers one T cell receptor (beta chain) sequence. It was the approximately 130-subject validation cohort, separate from the approximately 700-subject first cohort, to which the donors belonged. Sequencing used immunoSEQ multiplex PCR; TCRdb keeps in-frame clones, though not all of them. The sample lists 170,000 or so clones; 65% to 85% were seen once. This CDR3 is 12 amino acids long. The V end lost 3 bases, the J end lost 3 bases, and 6 bases lay between the germline ends. Germline loops: CDR1 SGHDN, CDR2 FVKESK. The sample comes from a study of cytomegalovirus exposure and HLA in healthy donors.

The V and J genes are TRBV14 and TRBJ2-7; D unresolved. Sequencing input: PBMCs. The source of this sequence is a woman aged 18-29 years in good health and CMV-seropositive. CDR3 sequence: CASSHVVYEQYF. The CDR3 nucleotides read TGTGCCAGCAGCCATGTCGTCTACGAGCAGTACTTC.